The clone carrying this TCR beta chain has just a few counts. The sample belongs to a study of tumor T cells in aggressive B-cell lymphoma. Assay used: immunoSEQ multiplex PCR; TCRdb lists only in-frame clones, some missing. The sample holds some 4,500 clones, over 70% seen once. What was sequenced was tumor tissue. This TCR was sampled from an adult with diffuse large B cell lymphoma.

This chain's CDR3 is CSVGTANQPQHF. The CDR3 DNA sequence: TGCAGCGTGGGGACAGCAAATCAGCCCCAGCATTTT. V and J are TRBV29-1 and TRBJ1-5, with TRBD1 matching over 7 bases. J was trimmed by 4 bases and V by 6 bases; bases with no gene match: 3. This CDR3 comprises 12 residues. The germline V gene encodes CDR1 SQVTM and CDR2 ANQGSEA.